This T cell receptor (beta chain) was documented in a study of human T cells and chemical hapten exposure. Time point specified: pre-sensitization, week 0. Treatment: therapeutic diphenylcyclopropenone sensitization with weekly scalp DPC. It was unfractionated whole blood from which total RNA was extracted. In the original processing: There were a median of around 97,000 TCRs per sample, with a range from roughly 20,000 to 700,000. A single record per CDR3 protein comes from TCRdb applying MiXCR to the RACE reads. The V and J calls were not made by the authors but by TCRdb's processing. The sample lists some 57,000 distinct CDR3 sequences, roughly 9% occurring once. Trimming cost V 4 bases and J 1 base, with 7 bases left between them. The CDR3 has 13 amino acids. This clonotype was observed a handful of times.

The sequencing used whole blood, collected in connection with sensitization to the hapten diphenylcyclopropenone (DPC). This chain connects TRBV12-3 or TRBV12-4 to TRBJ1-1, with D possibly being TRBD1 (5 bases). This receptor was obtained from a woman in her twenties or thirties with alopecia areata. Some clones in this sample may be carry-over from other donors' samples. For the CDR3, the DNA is TGTGCCAGCAGTTCCGGGACGAACACTGAAGCTTTCTTT. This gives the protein CASSSGTNTEAFF.